Listed here are 29 T cell receptor beta chains from one sample, sequenced in a study of T cells after yellow fever vaccination. TCRdb reanalysed the 5' RACE reads using MiXCR and keeps one entry per CDR3 protein. The table shows hundreds of thousands of distinct CDR3 sequences, with approximately 13% occurring only once. The sample consisted of PBMCs, taken on the day of the yellow fever booster vaccination. All receptors derive from a man younger than 40 who received the YFV17D yellow fever vaccine.

This clonotype was observed a few times. The chain combines TRBV29-1 with TRBJ2-3, with D perhaps given as TRBD1 or TRBD2 (5 bases each). Trimming removed 4 bases from V and 2 bases from J, with 7 bases in between. Germline lookup yields CDR1 SQVTM and CDR2 ANQGSEA. This CDR3 region has 12 residues. The CDR3 DNA reads TGCAGCGTTGGAGGGGCCACAGATACGCAGTATTTT. Its protein product is CSVGGATDTQYF.

This clonotype was seen only a few times. The CDR3 coding sequence is TGCAGCGTTGAAGATGGCTTTACTGAAGCTTTCTTT. The encoded protein is CSVEDGFTEAFF. The chain is built from TRBV29-1 and TRBJ1-1, with no clear D. Germline values: CDR1 SQVTM, CDR2 ANQGSEA. The V and J ends lost 0 bases and 5 bases respectively, with 7 bases between them. The CDR3 covers 12 residues.

This clonotype was seen more than once but under ten times. The chain links TRBV11-2 to TRBJ2-6; no clear D. This CDR3 is 15 amino acids long. Germline assignment: CDR1 SGHAT and CDR2 FQNNGV. Trimming removed 7 bases from V and 0 bases from J, with 10 bases in between. The CDR3 bases are TGTGCCAGCACCCTACAGTTCTCTGGGGCCAACGTCCTGACTTTC. It codes for CASTLQFSGANVLTF.

This chain uses TRBV7-2 with TRBJ1-1; D gene uncertain. V lost 6 bases and J lost 5, with 13 bases in between. CDR3 size: 13 residues. Germline CDR1 SGHTA, CDR2 FQGNSA. CDR3 nucleotide sequence: TGTGCCAGCAGACCGAACCGTGGAACTGAAGCTTTCTTT. Its translation is CASRPNRGTEAFF.

This clonotype was detected a few times. The chain has TRBV12-5 and TRBJ2-1; 7 nucleotides match TRBD2. The CDR3 totals 16 residues. V was pared by 2 bases and J by 4 bases, with 8 bases of the junction left unmatched. CDR1 and CDR2 from the germline V gene are LGHNT and FRNRAP. DNA for the CDR3: TGTGCTAGTGGTTTGCCTAGCGGAGACAGATACAATGAGCAGTTCTTC. This codes for CASGLPSGDRYNEQFF.

The gene calls are TRBV14 and TRBJ2-3, with a possible D match to TRBD1 (6 bases). CDR1 SGHDN and CDR2 FVKESK come from the germline V gene. Trimming removed 1 base from V and 4 bases from J, with 9 bases in between. The CDR3 is 14 residues long. The CDR3 sequence is CASSQAYRADTQYF. The CDR3 bases are TGTGCCAGCAGCCAAGCCTACAGGGCAGATACGCAGTATTTT.

V is TRBV6-1 and J is TRBJ2-3; 10 bases match TRBD1. The germline gives CDR1 MNHNS, CDR2 SASEGT. CDR3 length: 15 residues. V dropped 5 bases and J dropped 0; count of bases not matched to a gene: 2. The CDR3 is CASSRTGGSTDTQYF. The CDR3 DNA reads as TGTGCCAGCAGTAGGACAGGGGGAAGCACAGATACGCAGTATTTT.

This clonotype was detected only a few times. The chain is built from TRBV27 and TRBJ2-7; TRBD2 might be the D (10 bases). Looked up from germline, CDR1 is MNHEY and CDR2 is SMNVEV (reference sequence). The CDR3 covers 20 residues. The V end was cut by 5 bases, the J end by 3 bases, with 32 bases between. The CDR3 reads CASSLHRGLAGEDLFYEQYF. The CDR3 DNA reads as TGTGCCAGCAGTCTCCACAGGGGGCTAGCGGGAGAAGACCTTTTCTACGAGCAGTACTTC.

The genes are TRBV6-5 and TRBJ2-7, with D possibly matching TRBD1 (5 bases). V was shortened by 0 bases and J by 3 bases, with 12 bases between the two germline ends. Looked up from germline, CDR1 is MNHEY and CDR2 is SVGAGI. The length of the CDR3 is 15 residues. The CDR3 here is CASSYSRTTLYEQYF. As DNA, the CDR3 is TGTGCCAGCAGTTACTCTAGGACAACCCTCTACGAGCAGTACTTC.

This clonotype has just a few counts. CDR3 in amino acids: CASSEEGGQYF. In nucleotides, the CDR3 is TGTGCCAGCAGTGAGGAAGGTGGGCAGTACTTC. The chain joins TRBV6-1 to TRBJ2-7; D remains unclear. CDR3 length equals 11 residues. Germline CDR1 and CDR2: MNHNS and SASEGT. With 3 bases removed from V and 9 bases from J, the gap between germline ends came to 9 bases.

This clonotype was counted between two and nine times. J is TRBJ2-3 and V is TRBV6-4; D is uncertain. V lost 7 bases and J 3 bases, leaving 14 bases between the germline ends. The germline gives CDR1 MRHNA, CDR2 SNTAGT. The CDR3 spans 14 residues. CDR3 protein: CASIGRGPTDTQYF. CDR3 nucleotides: TGTGCCAGCATCGGCCGAGGCCCTACAGATACGCAGTATTTT.

This sequence joins TRBV5-8 and TRBJ2-7; D is uncertain. Germline loops: CDR1 SGHTS, CDR2 YDEGEE. The CDR3 runs 15 residues. Trimming pared 0 bases from V and 6 bases from J, leaving 16 bases between. CDR3 in DNA: TGTGCCAGCAGCTTGGATGGTAGGGCGGATGGCGAGCAGTACTTC. Translating gives CASSLDGRADGEQYF.

The chain has TRBV11-1 and TRBJ2-1, with 9 bases aligning to TRBD1. Trimming took 3 bases from V and 8 from J; bases not matched to a gene: 17. CDR1 SGHAT and CDR2 FQDESV come from the germline V gene (reference sequence). This CDR3 contains 18 residues. CDR3 coding DNA: TGTGCCAGCAGCTTTTTGTCTTGGGGCGGGACAGGGACCTATGAGCAGTTCTTC. It specifies CASSFLSWGGTGTYEQFF.

The chain joins TRBV6-5 to TRBJ2-1; TRBD1 might be the D (5 bases). The CDR3 sequence is 14 residues long. The V gene lost 2 bases and the J gene lost 6 bases, with 11 bases spanning the gap. Germline CDR1 MNHEY, CDR2 SVGAGI. The CDR3 DNA follows: TGTGCCAGCAGTTACGAGGTAGGGGCCAATGAGCAGTTCTTC. Encoded protein: CASSYEVGANEQFF.

This CDR3 is CASSGPSGRKNIQYF. For the CDR3, the DNA is TGTGCCAGCAGTGGACCTAGCGGGAGAAAAAACATTCAGTACTTC. This sequence joins TRBV2 and TRBJ2-4; 10 bases line up with TRBD2. Germline loops: CDR1 SNHLY, CDR2 FYNNEI. The CDR3 loop spans 15 amino acids. Trimming removed 4 bases from V and 4 bases from J; junction bases left unmatched: 4.

There are a few counts of this clonotype. The chain links TRBV19 to TRBJ1-2, with a tentative D call TRBD1 (6 bases). V shed 4 bases and J shed 5 bases, with 17 bases lying between them. CDR1 and CDR2 (germline): LNHDA, SQIVND (reference sequence). CDR3 size: 15 residues. Here the CDR3 DNA reads TGTGCCAGTAGTACGGAGACAGGCTCCGGTTATGGCTACACCTTC. Its translation is CASSTETGSGYGYTF.

This clonotype was recorded at least ten times. This rearrangement joins TRBV5-5 to TRBJ2-7; no reliable D call. Germline CDR1 reads SGHKS; CDR2 reads YYEKEE (reference sequence). The CDR3 has 17 amino acids. The V end lost 4 bases, the J end lost 2 bases, and 22 bases lay between the germline ends. As DNA, the CDR3 is TGTGCCAGCAGCGCTTTACCCCCGAGACGCCCCACCTACGAGCAGTACTTC. Its protein product is CASSALPPRRPTYEQYF.

This sequence joins TRBV29-1 and TRBJ2-7; 9 bases align to TRBD1. This CDR3 region has 14 residues. J lost 3 bases, V lost 4 bases, and 7 bases had no gene match. Germline-derived CDR1 and CDR2 are SQVTM and ANQGSEA. CDR3 sequence (DNA): TGCAGCGTTGCCCGGACAGGGGTTTTCTACGAGCAGTACTTC. The encoded protein is CSVARTGVFYEQYF.

This clonotype was seen a handful of times. V gene TRBV10-3 combines with J gene TRBJ2-1; 7 bases are shared with TRBD2. V was pared by 3 bases and J by 15 bases, with 5 bases of the junction left unmatched. CDR1 is ENHRY, CDR2 SYGVKD, per germline. This CDR3 spans 11 amino acids. In nucleotides, the CDR3 is TGTGCCATCAGTGACAGGGAGGGAGGGTTCTTC. Its protein is CAISDREGGFF.

A few counts support this clonotype. The gene calls are TRBV5-1 and TRBJ2-3, with 16 positions matching TRBD2. V gave up 4 bases and J gave up 6 bases; unmatched junction bases: 5. From germline, CDR1 is SGHRS and CDR2 YFSETQ. The CDR3 is made up of 16 amino acids. In DNA, the CDR3 is TGCGCCAGCAGCACGGGACTAGCGGGAGGGCCTGATACGCAGTATTTT. This translates into CASSTGLAGGPDTQYF.

DNA for the CDR3: TGCAGTGCGGCCGGGACAGGGAGGCAGCCCCAGCATTTT. Translating it yields CSAAGTGRQPQHF. This rearrangement joins TRBV20-1 to TRBJ1-5; 9 nucleotides align to TRBD1. The CDR3 extends over 13 amino acids. The J segment lost 7 bases and the V segment lost 6 bases, leaving 7 bases of the junction unmatched. Germline V gene data show CDR1 as DFQATT and CDR2 as SNEGSKA (reference sequence).

CDR3 DNA: TGTGCCAGCACTCTAGCGGGACCCCGTGAGACGCAGTATTTT. Translating it yields CASTLAGPRETQYF. The chain recombines TRBV6-1 with TRBJ2-3, with 9 bases identical to TRBD2. Germline loops: CDR1 MNHNS, CDR2 SASEGT. This CDR3 spans 14 amino acids. J was trimmed by 9 bases and V by 7 bases; bases with no gene match: 11.

This clonotype was observed a few times. V gene TRBV7-3 combines with J gene TRBJ2-5, with D tentatively TRBD2 (6 bases). The ends were cut back, 5 bases at V and 3 bases at J, with 13 bases in the middle. The germline V gene encodes CDR1 SGHTA and CDR2 FQGTGA. The CDR3 contains 14 residues. The CDR3 reads CASSRSGLEETQYF. The CDR3, as DNA: TGTGCCAGCAGCCGATCGGGACTGGAAGAGACCCAGTACTTC. Full variable domain (missing parts from reference TRBV7-3 and TRBJ2-5): GAGVSQTPSNKVTEKGKYVELRCDPISGHTALYWYRQSLGQGPEFLIYFQGTGAADDSGLPNDRFFAVRPEGSVSTLKIQRTERGDSAVYLCASSRSGLEETQYFGPGTRLLVL.

V usage is TRBV7-9 and J usage is TRBJ2-7; 9 bases are a match to TRBD1. The CDR3 spans 15 residues. Germline V gene sequence: CDR1 SEHNR, CDR2 FQNEAQ (reference sequence). The J segment lost 5 bases and the V segment lost 4 bases, leaving 9 bases of the junction unmatched. CDR3 in amino acids: CASSSPGQGFHEQYF. The CDR3 DNA reads as TGTGCCAGCAGCTCACCGGGACAGGGTTTCCACGAGCAGTACTTC.

This clonotype appeared a few times. The rearrangement joins TRBV11-1 to TRBJ2-1; D assignment may be TRBD1 or TRBD2 (5 bases each). This CDR3 is 14 amino acids long. In germline, CDR1 is SGHAT, CDR2 FQDESV (reference sequence). With 4 bases removed from V and 8 bases from J, the gap between germline ends came to 15 bases. The CDR3 region is CASSSMVRGHEQFF. CDR3 nucleotide sequence: TGTGCCAGCAGCTCCATGGTAAGGGGACATGAGCAGTTCTTC.

The chain employs TRBV28 and TRBJ2-1; D may be TRBD2 (6 bases). V lost 2 bases and J lost 8, with 13 bases in between. The germline gives CDR1 MDHEN, CDR2 SYDVKM. CDR3 length: 14 amino acids. CDR3 in amino acids: CASSLRWRADEQFF. DNA of the CDR3: TGTGCCAGCAGTTTACGCTGGAGGGCGGATGAGCAGTTCTTC.

J is TRBJ2-2 and V is TRBV6-5; D gene unclear. This CDR3 contains 17 residues. The V end lost 2 bases, the J end lost 4 bases, and 17 bases lay between the germline ends. Germline CDR1 MNHEY, CDR2 SVGAGI. CDR3 nucleotides: TGTGCCAGCAGTTACCAATACAAGCCGGCTGCCACCGGGGAGCTGTTTTTT. This gives the protein CASSYQYKPAATGELFF.

This clonotype has more than one count but fewer than ten. The V and J genes are TRBV4-2 and TRBJ2-1, with 9 bases aligning to TRBD2. The germline CDR1 and CDR2 sequences are LGHNA and YNFKEQ. This CDR3 contains 16 residues. V was pared by 0 bases and J by 4 bases, with 4 bases of the junction left unmatched. CDR3 in DNA: TGTGCCAGCAGCCAAGACAACAGCGGGGGGTACAATGAGCAGTTCTTC. Its protein product is CASSQDNSGGYNEQFF.

This clonotype was seen more than once but under ten times. For the CDR3, the DNA is TGTGCCAGCAGACCCGGCTCGGGGGGGCTTATTTACGAGCAGTACTTC. Translated: CASRPGSGGLIYEQYF. This chain uses TRBV7-2 with TRBJ2-7; 8 nucleotides agree with TRBD2. Unmatched junction bases numbered 14, after V lost 6 bases and J lost 4 bases. This CDR3 has 16 amino acids. Germline assignment: CDR1 SGHTA and CDR2 FQGNSA.